The 26 T cell receptor beta chains presented below share a single source sample, sequenced in a study of T cells in Graves' hyperthyroidism and ophthalmopathy. Amplified TCR beta CDR3 regions derived from RNA transcripts. Initially, a first-round RT-PCR of the TCR CDR3 employed the HTBI primer set. MiXCR, applied by TCRdb to the multiplex PCR reads, yields one record per CDR3 protein. The profile covers around 690,000 distinct CDR3 sequences, with around 15% appearing a single time and 15% taken by the ten largest. Sequenced: blood. The receptors originated from a man aged 50-59 years with Graves' hyperthyroidism.

A word on this clonotype: The CDR3 ends on some other residue instead of the conserved phenylalanine or tryptophan, so this is likely a read error. V and J are TRBV18 and TRBJ1-1; D possibly corresponds to TRBD1 (6 bases). The V and J ends lost 4 bases and 1 base respectively, with 13 bases between them. The CDR3 is made up of 15 amino acids. Germline assignment: CDR1 KGHSH and CDR2 LQKENI. In nucleotides, the CDR3 is TGTGCCAGCTCACATAACAGGGAAAGGAACACTGAAGCTTTCTCT. It is translated as CASSHNRERNTEAFS.

This clonotype was observed a handful of times. The J gene is TRBJ2-7, the V gene TRBV10-3, with 10 bases matching TRBD2. The V and J ends lost 3 bases and 2 bases, in that order; junction bases with no gene match: 4. This CDR3 has 15 amino acids. Per the germline V gene, CDR1 is ENHRY and CDR2 is SYGVKD. The CDR3 sequence is CAISDKREGPYEQYF. The DNA of the CDR3 is TGTGCCATCAGTGATAAGCGGGAGGGCCCCTACGAGCAGTACTTC.

This clonotype was seen once. This chain connects TRBV11-2 to TRBJ2-2; either TRBD1 or TRBD2 may supply D (6 bases each). V gave up 8 bases and J gave up 4 bases, with 14 bases separating them. Per the germline V gene, CDR1 is SGHAT and CDR2 is FQNNGV. The CDR3 is 14 residues long. DNA of the CDR3: TGTGCCAGCGGATTGTGGGGGGCCACCGGGGAGCTGTTTTTT. This translates into CASGLWGATGELFF.

The chain's CDR3 is CASSYSNPSGYEQYF. The DNA for the CDR3 is TGTGCCAGCAGTTACTCGAACCCTAGCGGCTACGAGCAGTACTTC. The gene calls are TRBV6-7 and TRBJ2-7; 7 nucleotides align to TRBD2. TRBV6-7 has ORF status, its function being uncertain. The CDR3 has 15 amino acids. V shed 0 bases and J 3 bases; nucleotides not matched to a gene: 5.

This clonotype has ten or more counts. J is TRBJ2-2 and V is TRBV6-2 or TRBV6-3; 7 bases map to TRBD2. This CDR3 comprises 13 residues. Trimming took 7 bases from V and 5 from J; bases not matched to a gene: 4. The germline V gene encodes CDR1 MNHEY and CDR2 SVGEGT. The CDR3 DNA reads as TGTGCCAGCACCCTTAGCGGGACCGGGGAGCTGTTTTTT. Its translation: CASTLSGTGELFF.

This clonotype has at least ten counts. This chain joins TRBV7-6 and TRBJ2-5; D not certain. The CDR3 consists of 15 residues. Germline V gene data show CDR1 as SGHVS and CDR2 as FNYEAQ. The ends were cut back, 5 bases at V and 0 bases at J, with 13 bases in the middle. In DNA, the CDR3 is TGTGCCAGCAGCCCCTTGGGTAATCACCAAGAGACCCAGTACTTC. This codes for CASSPLGNHQETQYF.

There are a few counts of this clonotype. Possible read error: a much larger clone is one base away. V is TRBV28 and J is TRBJ2-1; either TRBD1 or TRBD2 may supply D (6 bases each). Per the germline V gene, CDR1 is MDHEN and CDR2 is SYDVKM. This CDR3 contains 15 residues. The CDR3 is CASTIGGAGPNGQFF. The CDR3 DNA reads TGTGCCAGCACCATCGGGGGCGCGGGCCCCAATGGGCAGTTCTTC.

This clonotype appeared a few times. The J gene is TRBJ1-4, the V gene TRBV7-9; D may be TRBD1 (5 bases). Germline CDR1 and CDR2: SEHNR and FQNEAQ (reference sequence). Trimming pared 9 bases from V and 6 bases from J, leaving 17 bases between. CDR3 size: 14 residues. CDR3 DNA: TGTGCCAGGAAAGCCGGGGCAAGTGATGAAAAACTGTTTTTT. It translates to CARKAGASDEKLFF.

This clonotype has a count of ten or more. The V gene is TRBV12-3 or TRBV12-4, the J gene TRBJ2-7; possibly TRBD1 for D (6 bases). The V gene lost 2 bases and the J gene lost 2 bases, with 13 bases spanning the gap. This CDR3 region has 15 residues. DNA of the CDR3: TGTGCCAGCAGTTTATCTTCAGGGGTCGCCTACGAGCAGTACTTC. It translates to CASSLSSGVAYEQYF.

This clonotype was detected only a few times. The chain links TRBV9 to TRBJ2-2; TRBD2 matches 10 bases. This CDR3 is built from 17 residues. V shed 3 bases and J 0 bases; nucleotides not matched to a gene: 5. CDR1 is SGDLS, CDR2 YYNGEE, per germline. The CDR3: CASSARTSGANTGELFF. The CDR3 DNA reads TGTGCCAGCAGCGCCCGGACTAGCGGAGCGAACACCGGGGAGCTGTTTTTT.

This clonotype was seen only once. The genes are TRBV19 and TRBJ2-3; 8 nucleotides line up with TRBD2. Germline V gene sequence: CDR1 LNHDA, CDR2 SQIVND (reference sequence). This CDR3 has 16 residues. With V trimmed by 6 bases and J by 2 bases, 10 bases remained unmatched. The DNA for the CDR3 is TGTGCCAGTAGATTCCGAAGTAGCGGGACCACAGATACGCAGTATTTT. Its translation is CASRFRSSGTTDTQYF.

This clonotype has only a few counts. This sequence joins TRBV18 and TRBJ2-7; the match to TRBD1 covers 10 bases. V was pared by 2 bases and J by 6 bases, with 7 bases of the junction left unmatched. From germline, CDR1 is KGHSH and CDR2 LQKENI. The CDR3 sequence is 15 residues long. The CDR3 nucleotides read TGTGCCAGCTCACCATTATGGGACAGGGGATCCGAGCAGTACTTC. This codes for CASSPLWDRGSEQYF.

V is TRBV13 and J is TRBJ2-3, with D perhaps TRBD2 (5 bases). V was clipped by 5 bases and J by 4 bases, with 13 bases between them. The CDR3 length is 14 residues. Germline CDR1 and CDR2: PRHDT and FYEKMQ (reference sequence). The CDR3 DNA reads TGTGCCAGCAGCCCCGGCAGAGGGTCAGATACGCAGTATTTT. Residues: CASSPGRGSDTQYF. The full variable domain, in which reference TRBV13 and TRBJ2-3 provide the parts outside the CDR3, is AAGVIQSPRHLIKEKRETATLKCYPIPRHDTVYWYQQGPGQDPQFLISFYEKMQSDKGSIPDRFSAQQFSDYHSELNMSSLELGDSALYFCASSPGRGSDTQYFGPGTRLTVL.

This clonotype was found many times. V usage is TRBV9 and J usage is TRBJ2-1, with TRBD2 identical over 8 bases. V trimming: 0 bases; J trimming: 6 bases; junction bases outside the gene matches: 8. Per germline, CDR1 SGDLS and CDR2 YYNGEE. The CDR3 covers 16 residues. CDR3 in amino acids: CASSVATAGVVNEQFF. Here the CDR3 DNA reads TGTGCCAGCAGCGTAGCTACAGCGGGGGTGGTCAATGAGCAGTTCTTC.

This clonotype was detected many times. The J gene is TRBJ1-1, the V gene TRBV6-6; D is uncertain. V dropped 0 bases and J dropped 8 bases, with 19 bases sitting between them. The CDR3 extends over 16 amino acids. The V gene's germline CDR1 is MNHNY and CDR2 SVGAGI (reference sequence). The CDR3 sequence: CASSYSMVSGSSEAFF. In nucleotides, the CDR3 is TGTGCCAGCAGTTACTCGATGGTATCCGGGAGTTCCGAAGCTTTCTTT.

This clonotype has a handful of counts. This chain connects TRBV4-1 to TRBJ2-1; 10 bases line up with TRBD2. The germline V gene encodes CDR1 MGHRA and CDR2 YSYEKL. With 3 bases clipped from V and 2 bases from J, the junction kept 7 bases outside the gene matches. This CDR3 spans 17 amino acids. CDR3 region: CASSHPELAGTYNEQFF. CDR3 nucleotides: TGCGCCAGCAGCCATCCGGAACTAGCGGGAACCTACAATGAGCAGTTCTTC.

The table lists this clonotype with a few counts. An end of the junction differs from the germline gene, which may be a read error. The V gene is TRBV28, the J gene TRBJ1-1; D gene uncertain. Germline-derived CDR1 and CDR2 are MDHEN and SYDVKM. The CDR3 loop spans 14 amino acids. CDR3 sequence: CDSSSPGRGTEAFF. The DNA of the CDR3 is TGTGACAGCAGTTCCCCGGGGAGAGGGACTGAAGCTTTCTTT.

DNA for the CDR3: TGCGCCAGCAGGCCGGTAGGGCTTCGGAAAAAGAACACCGGGGAGCTGTTTTTT. It yields the protein CASRPVGLRKKNTGELFF. V gene TRBV4-1 combines with J gene TRBJ2-2; D uncertain. V was pared by 6 bases and J by 1 base, with 21 bases between. Looked up from germline, CDR1 is MGHRA and CDR2 is YSYEKL. The CDR3 loop spans 18 amino acids.

In this sample, this clonotype turned up many times. The genes are TRBV2 and TRBJ2-2, with 12 bases lining up with TRBD2. CDR3 length: 13 amino acids. V lost 10 bases, J lost 8 bases, and 5 bases stayed unmatched. Germline-derived CDR1 and CDR2 are SNHLY and FYNNEI. CDR3 DNA: TGTGCCACTAGACTAGCGGGAGTAGGGGAGCTGTTTTTT. This sequence encodes CATRLAGVGELFF.

This clonotype was counted only a few times. V usage is TRBV29-1 and J usage is TRBJ1-1; tentative D call: TRBD1 (5 bases). The CDR3 spans 14 residues. Germline V lookup: CDR1 SQVTM, CDR2 ANQGSEA. V lost 4 bases, J lost 0 bases, and 12 bases lay in between. This chain's CDR3 is CSVVGGKVNTEAFF. The CDR3 DNA sequence: TGCAGCGTTGTCGGGGGGAAAGTGAACACTGAAGCTTTCTTT.

This clonotype has at least ten counts. The chain links TRBV25-1 to TRBJ1-4; D remains ambiguous. The CDR3 loop spans 13 amino acids. The V and J ends lost 0 bases and 7 bases respectively, with 6 bases between them. Per germline, CDR1 MGHDK and CDR2 SYGVNS. CDR3 nucleotides: TGTGCCAGCAGTGAATATATTCGTGAAAAACTGTTTTTT. Protein: CASSEYIREKLFF.

The chain combines TRBV19 with TRBJ2-1; 11 bases fit TRBD2. This CDR3 is built from 17 residues. Trimming removed 3 bases from V and 0 bases from J; junction bases left unmatched: 4. Germline lookup yields CDR1 LNHDA and CDR2 SQIVND (reference sequence). The CDR3 reads CASSMASGGSSYNEQFF. Written as DNA, the CDR3 is TGTGCCAGTAGTATGGCTAGCGGGGGGAGCTCCTACAATGAGCAGTTCTTC.

The rearrangement joins TRBV28 to TRBJ1-5; TRBD1 agrees at 8 bases. The CDR3 spans 14 residues. Germline assignment: CDR1 MDHEN and CDR2 SYDVKM. The V gene end was trimmed by 7 bases and the J gene end by 4 bases; junction bases not matched to a gene: 6. The CDR3 reads CASNPGQGNQPQHF. The CDR3 coding sequence is TGTGCCAGCAACCCTGGACAGGGTAATCAGCCCCAGCATTTT.

Only a few counts were recorded for this clonotype. A clone one base away is much larger, so this may be a read error. This rearrangement joins TRBV30 to TRBJ2-1, with D uncertain. The CDR3 loop spans 11 amino acids. CDR1 is GTSNPN, CDR2 SVGIG, per germline (reference sequence). CDR3 amino acids: CAWMGYNEQLF. CDR3 bases: TGTGCCTGGATGGGGTACAATGAGCAGCTCTTC.

This clonotype turned up a few times. V usage is TRBV5-1 and J usage is TRBJ2-1, with 13 bases lining up with TRBD2. CDR1 is SGHRS and CDR2 is YFSETQ in the germline V gene. Trimming took 4 bases from V and 2 from J; bases not matched to a gene: 6. This CDR3 is built from 17 residues. CDR3 nucleotide sequence: TGCGCCAGCAGCGGGGGACTAGCGGGGCCGACCTACAATGAGCAGTTCTTC. This encodes CASSGGLAGPTYNEQFF.

There are many counts of this clonotype. The chain recombines TRBV14 with TRBJ2-5; TRBD2 matches at 11 bases. Germline trimming cut 3 bases from V and 5 bases from J; bases unmatched to any gene: 8. Germline V gene data show CDR1 as SGHDN and CDR2 as FVKESK. This CDR3 is 16 amino acids long. The CDR3 loop is CASSQGLAALVETQYF. CDR3 in DNA: TGTGCCAGCAGCCAGGGACTAGCGGCGCTGGTGGAGACCCAGTACTTC.